The sample holds a few counts of the clone carrying this TCR beta chain. A TCRbeta library incorporating unique molecular identifiers was prepared. TCRdb ran MiXCR on the PCR reads and lists one entry per CDR3 protein. Of hundreds of thousands of distinct CDR3 sequences in the sample, about 16% were seen once. This record comes from a study of T-cell reconstitution after alpha-beta-depleted transplantation in children. The CDR3 is made up of 15 amino acids. Germline lookup yields CDR1 MDHEN and CDR2 SYDVKM. The ends lost 6 bases at V and 5 bases at J; junction bases unmatched: 8. The V call is TRBV28, the J call TRBJ2-5; 11 bases line up with TRBD1. The origin of this receptor is a male patient between 2 and 10 years old who had a stem cell transplant for acute lymphoblastic leukemia, so the T cells may come from the graft donor. Material: PBMCs, mostly from graft donor cells, obtained 360 days after TCRalphabeta/CD19-depleted stem cell transplant. CDR3 residues: CASSTRTGGRETQYF. The CDR3 DNA reads TGTGCCAGCAGCACGAGGACAGGGGGCAGGGAGACCCAGTACTTC.